The source of this T cell receptor (beta chain) is a study of long-term antiretroviral therapy in people with HIV. Sequencing relied on immunoSEQ assay v3.0, run at survey level. Each sample aimed for about 35,000-55,000 sequenced T-cell genomes. The protocol was immunoSEQ multiplex PCR, while the TCRdb copy is restricted to in-frame clones and leaves out a portion. The table has roughly 27,000 clones, less than 85% seen once. Trimming removed 0 bases at V and 4 bases at J, with 15 bases between. CDR3 length: 15 amino acids. The germline gives CDR1 SQVTM, CDR2 ANQGSEA. Remarks on this clone: Its antigen is unidentified. Other nucleotide sequences in the sample specify the same CDR3.

Every one of the donors gave at least one pre-ART PBMC sample and at least two post-ART PBMC samples. Study-wide findings and caveats: CDR3 lengths in HIV samples spanned a narrower range than controls.

The specimen was unsorted PBMCs, collected 2.3 years after starting antiretroviral therapy. The sequence was collected from a man in his forties or fifties with HIV. The chain links TRBV29-1 to TRBJ1-2; the D gene is possibly TRBD1 (5 bases). The CDR3 DNA follows: TGCAGCGTTGAAGATCCTCGCGGGGGTTTCTATGGCTACACCTTC. Translating gives CSVEDPRGGFYGYTF.